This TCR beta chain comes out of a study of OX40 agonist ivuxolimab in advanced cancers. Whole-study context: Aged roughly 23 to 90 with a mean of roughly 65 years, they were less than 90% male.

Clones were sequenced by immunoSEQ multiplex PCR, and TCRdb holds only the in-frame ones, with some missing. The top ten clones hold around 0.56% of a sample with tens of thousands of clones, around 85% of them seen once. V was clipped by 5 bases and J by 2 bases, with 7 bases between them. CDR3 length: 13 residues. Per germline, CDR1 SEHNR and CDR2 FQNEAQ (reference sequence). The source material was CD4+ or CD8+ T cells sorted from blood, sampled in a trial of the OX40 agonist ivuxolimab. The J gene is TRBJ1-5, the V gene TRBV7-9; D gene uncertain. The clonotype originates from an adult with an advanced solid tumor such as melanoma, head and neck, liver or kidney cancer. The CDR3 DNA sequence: TGTGCCAGCAGCCGGTCGGGCAATCAGCCCCAGCATTTT. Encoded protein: CASSRSGNQPQHF.